This passage covers 31 T cell receptor beta chains from one sample sequenced in a study of shared clonotypes between healthy human individuals. The assay was immunoSEQ multiplex PCR, and TCRdb's table has in-frame clones only and misses some. The sample gives about 1 million clones, roughly 80% of which show up once; approximately 1.5% is in the top ten. The sequenced sample was memory CD4+ T cells sorted from blood. Subset defined: CD45RA-negative fraction. The receptor source for this set is a man between 18 and 29 years old in good health.

This chain uses TRBV9 with TRBJ2-7; TRBD2 aligns across 9 bases. Trimming removed 3 bases from V and 3 bases from J; junction bases left unmatched: 4. Germline V gene lookup returns CDR1 SGDLS and CDR2 YYNGEE. CDR3 length: 14 amino acids. For the CDR3, the DNA is TGTGCCAGCAGCGCGGGGACTAGCAGCTACGAGCAGTACTTC. Translating gives CASSAGTSSYEQYF.

The chain uses TRBV5-4 and TRBJ2-3; a weak D match, TRBD2 (7 bases). V was shortened by 5 bases and J by 1 base, with 14 bases between the two germline ends. The CDR3 contains 15 residues. Per germline, CDR1 SGHNT and CDR2 YYREEE (reference sequence). CDR3 nucleotide sequence: TGTGCCAGCAGGAGGTGGGGGGGGCGCACAGATACGCAGTATTTT. Protein: CASRRWGGRTDTQYF.

The genes are TRBV6-4 and TRBJ1-2, with TRBD1 as a possible D gene (5 bases). This CDR3 is 14 amino acids long. V was trimmed by 0 bases and J by 7 bases, leaving 12 bases between them. CDR1 is MRHNA and CDR2 is SNTAGT in the germline V gene. Written as DNA, the CDR3 is TGTGCCAGCAGTGACTCGGCGGGGCTGGGTGGCTACACCTTC. Translated: CASSDSAGLGGYTF.

J is TRBJ2-1 and V is TRBV11-2, with a possible D match to TRBD1 (6 bases). CDR1 and CDR2 from the germline V gene are SGHAT and FQNNGV. The CDR3 is made up of 16 amino acids. The ends were cut back, 5 bases at V and 0 bases at J, with 14 bases in the middle. CDR3 amino acids: CASSLTRGSSYNEQFF. CDR3 DNA sequence: TGTGCCAGCAGCCTTACAAGGGGGAGCTCCTACAATGAGCAGTTCTTC.

The chain joins TRBV23-1 to TRBJ1-5, with D perhaps TRBD1 (5 bases). TRBV23-1 is annotated as an ORF whose role is uncertain. This CDR3 contains 11 residues. The V end was cut by 7 bases, the J end by 10 bases, with 11 bases between. This chain's CDR3 is CASNPGTPQHF. CDR3 in DNA: TGCGCCAGCAACCCCGGGACCCCCCAGCATTTT.

The chain couples TRBV28 to TRBJ2-5, with D possibly being TRBD1 (5 bases). Trimming left V 9 bases short and J 1 base short, with 9 bases between. CDR3 length equals 12 residues. Germline CDR1 is MDHEN and CDR2 is SYDVKM. This CDR3 is CASAGSQETQYF. CDR3 nucleotides: TGTGCCAGTGCAGGGTCCCAAGAGACCCAGTACTTC.

V usage is TRBV7-2 and J usage is TRBJ1-5; D gene unclear. The length of the CDR3 is 15 residues. Looked up from germline, CDR1 is SGHTA and CDR2 is FQGNSA. V lost 4 bases to trimming and J lost 1 base, with 11 bases between them. The CDR3 sequence: CASSSHARSNQPQHF. The CDR3 DNA reads TGTGCCAGCAGCTCCCATGCTCGGAGCAATCAGCCCCAGCATTTT.

The J gene is TRBJ2-7, the V gene TRBV5-1; no clear D. V was clipped by 0 bases and J by 5 bases, with 18 bases between them. The CDR3 covers 16 residues. In germline, CDR1 is SGHRS, CDR2 YFSETQ. The CDR3 bases are TGCGCCAGCAGCTTGGCCTACCCTAATCGAGGCGACGAGCAGTACTTC. The encoded protein is CASSLAYPNRGDEQYF.

The gene calls are TRBV5-4 and TRBJ2-7; D is tentatively TRBD1 or TRBD2 (7 bases each). The germline V gene has CDR1 SGHNT and CDR2 YYREEE (reference sequence). CDR3 length: 15 residues. The V end lost 6 bases, the J end lost 1 base, and 17 bases lay between the germline ends. CDR3 in amino acids: CASTPGRGPSYEQYF. The DNA for the CDR3 is TGTGCCAGCACCCCAGGGAGGGGGCCTTCCTACGAGCAGTACTTC. The whole variable domain, filled in from reference TRBV5-4 and TRBJ2-7, reads ETGVTQSPTHLIKTRGQQVTLRCSSQSGHNTVSWYQQALGQGPQFIFQYYREEENGRGNFPPRFSGLQFPNYSSELNVNALELDDSALYLCASTPGRGPSYEQYFGPGTRLTVT.

The chain has TRBV25-1 and TRBJ2-5; 7 bases line up with TRBD1. The J call could be wrong; TRBJ2-7 is a better fit for the DNA end. Germline CDR1 and CDR2: MGHDK and SYGVNS. The CDR3 length is 14 residues. In DNA form, the CDR3 reads TGTGCCAGCAGTGAATCGGGACAGTTCCACGAGCAGTACTTC. It is translated as CASSESGQFHEQYF.

A remark on this clone: This specimen includes other DNA sequences encoding the same CDR3. The V call is TRBV28, the J call TRBJ1-1, with D unclear. This CDR3 has 11 residues. With 3 bases removed from V and 8 bases from J, the gap between germline ends came to 7 bases. From germline, CDR1 is MDHEN and CDR2 SYDVKM. CDR3 protein: CASSLRTEAFF. The CDR3 DNA is TGTGCCAGCAGTTTGAGAACGGAAGCTTTCTTT.

V gene TRBV5-6 combines with J gene TRBJ1-2, with a tentative D call TRBD1 (5 bases). CDR1 is SGHDT, CDR2 YYEEEE, per germline. The V and J ends lost 0 bases and 2 bases respectively, with 11 bases between them. The CDR3 contains 15 residues. The CDR3 bases are TGTGCCAGCAGCTTGGACCAGGGAGTAAACTATGGCTACACCTTC. Translated: CASSLDQGVNYGYTF.

The rearrangement uses TRBV11-2 and TRBJ2-7, with 7 bases aligning to TRBD1. Germline-derived CDR1 and CDR2 are SGHAT and FQNNGV. V dropped 4 bases and J dropped 6; count of bases not matched to a gene: 15. The CDR3 has 16 residues. CDR3 sequence: CASSSTGSLALSEQYF. The DNA of the CDR3 is TGTGCCAGCAGCTCGACAGGGTCTCTGGCACTTTCCGAGCAGTACTTC.

This clone has a single count. The V gene is TRBV6-1, the J gene TRBJ2-5; 12 bases match TRBD2. Germline trimming cut 4 bases from V and 9 bases from J; bases unmatched to any gene: 6. The CDR3 sequence is 14 residues long. CDR1 is MNHNS, CDR2 SASEGT, per germline. In nucleotides, the CDR3 is TGTGCCAGCAGTGGGATACTAGCGGGGGGCTCCCAGTACTTC. Translation gives CASSGILAGGSQYF.

This sequence joins TRBV30 and TRBJ2-1; D gene unclear. Germline CDR1 reads GTSNPN; CDR2 reads SVGIG (reference sequence). Deletions cut 4 bases from V and 2 bases from J, with 12 bases between. The CDR3 is made up of 14 amino acids. The CDR3 DNA follows: TGTGCCTGGACCGGCGGAAGGGCCTACAATGAGCAGTTCTTC. It is translated as CAWTGGRAYNEQFF.

The chain couples TRBV29-1 to TRBJ2-5, with D perhaps TRBD1 (5 bases). This CDR3 is built from 13 residues. Trimming stripped 1 base from V and 6 bases from J, with 12 bases between. Germline V CDR1 and CDR2: SQVTM, ANQGSEA. The DNA for the CDR3 is TGCAGCGTTGAAGGAAGGGGTGGAAAGACCCAGTACTTC. Its translation: CSVEGRGGKTQYF.

The rearrangement uses TRBV30 and TRBJ1-5, with D unresolved. The ends were cut back, 2 bases at V and 3 bases at J, with 11 bases in the middle. Germline CDR1 and CDR2: GTSNPN and SVGIG (reference sequence). The CDR3 runs to 14 residues. The CDR3 nucleotides are TGTGCCTGGAGTTACGGGTCCATCAATCAGCCCCAGCATTTT. Residues: CAWSYGSINQPQHF.

The chain is built from TRBV2 and TRBJ2-1; D is uncertain. The germline gives CDR1 SNHLY, CDR2 FYNNEI. This CDR3 is 15 amino acids long. V lost 3 bases, J lost 7 bases, and 16 bases lay in between. The DNA for the CDR3 is TGTGCCAGCAGTGATCGTGCGACCGGGCGGAATGAGCAGTTCTTC. This encodes CASSDRATGRNEQFF. Together with reference TRBV2 and TRBJ2-1, the CDR3 gives the full variable domain: EPEVTQTPSHQVTQMGQEVILRCVPISNHLYFYWYRQILGQKVEFLVSFYNNEISEKSEIFDDQFSVERPDGSNFTLKIRSTKLEDSAMYFCASSDRATGRNEQFFGPGTRLTVL.

The rearrangement joins TRBV7-2 to TRBJ2-7; D may be TRBD1 (5 bases). V gave up 1 base and J gave up 2 bases, with 12 bases separating them. CDR1 SGHTA and CDR2 FQGNSA come from the germline V gene. The CDR3 length is 15 residues. The CDR3 spells CASSLGQGETYEQYF. CDR3 sequence (DNA): TGTGCCAGCAGCTTAGGTCAGGGCGAAACCTACGAGCAGTACTTC.

The rearrangement uses TRBV5-1 and TRBJ2-2; 7 bases align to TRBD2. The ends lost 4 bases at V and 5 bases at J; junction bases unmatched: 8. Germline CDR1 and CDR2: SGHRS and YFSETQ. This CDR3 comprises 15 residues. CDR3 amino acids: CASSTLASGTGELFF. CDR3 nucleotides: TGCGCCAGCAGCACACTGGCTAGCGGAACCGGGGAGCTGTTTTTT.

V is TRBV7-2 and J is TRBJ2-3; D possibly corresponds to TRBD2 (6 bases). Trimming took off 5 bases at V and 1 base at J, with 13 bases between the two ends. This CDR3 has 15 amino acids. Germline V lookup: CDR1 SGHTA, CDR2 FQGNSA. CDR3 nucleotide sequence: TGTGCCAGCAGCCACGCTAGCGCTCGCACAGATACGCAGTATTTT. Translated, it gives CASSHASARTDTQYF.

The genes are TRBV5-1 and TRBJ1-2; the match to TRBD1 covers 8 bases. CDR1 is SGHRS, CDR2 YFSETQ, per germline. V was clipped by 4 bases and J by 6 bases; unmatched bases: 11. The CDR3 runs to 15 residues. The CDR3 DNA follows: TGCGCCAGCAGCAGGGGGACAGGAAAATGGGATGGCTACACCTTC. It is translated as CASSRGTGKWDGYTF.

V and J are TRBV2 and TRBJ2-1; 11 bases agree with TRBD2. Germline CDR1 is SNHLY and CDR2 is FYNNEI. The V and J ends lost 4 bases and 0 bases, in that order; junction bases with no gene match: 11. CDR3 length equals 19 residues. The DNA for the CDR3 is TGTGCCAGCAGTGCACGGGCTAGCGGGGGGTCCAGCTCCTACAATGAGCAGTTCTTC. Its protein product is CASSARASGGSSSYNEQFF.

As regards this clone: Other DNA sequences in this specimen translate into the identical CDR3. The V call is TRBV30, the J call TRBJ1-4; D is ambiguous. The V end lost 1 base, the J end lost 5 bases, and 5 bases lay between the germline ends. The CDR3 totals 12 residues. Per the germline V gene, CDR1 is GTSNPN and CDR2 is SVGIG (reference sequence). The CDR3 sequence is CAWSGRNEKLFF. In DNA form, the CDR3 reads TGTGCCTGGAGTGGCCGGAATGAAAAACTGTTTTTT.

The V call is TRBV2, the J call TRBJ2-7; no firm D call. The CDR3 sequence is 14 residues long. Germline CDR1 reads SNHLY; CDR2 reads FYNNEI. Trimming cost V 0 bases and J 2 bases, with 8 bases left between them. The CDR3: CASSEAVYPYEQYF. DNA of the CDR3: TGTGCCAGCAGTGAAGCTGTCTATCCCTACGAGCAGTACTTC.

The chain carries TRBV25-1 and TRBJ2-1; D is perhaps TRBD2 (6 bases). Germline V gene data show CDR1 as MGHDK and CDR2 as SYGVNS. The germline V and J ends were trimmed by 1 base and 5 bases, with 12 bases remaining between them. This CDR3 spans 15 amino acids. DNA for the CDR3: TGTGCCAGCAGTGAATTCGGTAGCGGACACAATGAGCAGTTCTTC. It yields the protein CASSEFGSGHNEQFF.

This clone was seen once. The chain couples TRBV10-2 to TRBJ2-2; D may be TRBD1 or TRBD2 (7 bases each). Trimming shortened V by 7 bases and J by 6 bases, and 18 bases separated the two germline ends. Germline CDR1 WSHSY, CDR2 SAAADI. CDR3 length: 15 amino acids. For the CDR3, the DNA is TGCGCCAGCATCGCGGGGGCAGGGGGGCCCGGGGAGCTGTTTTTT. Its translation: CASIAGAGGPGELFF.

The V and J genes are TRBV10-2 and TRBJ2-7; TRBD2 aligns across 7 bases. The CDR3 is 15 residues long. Germline V gene data show CDR1 as WSHSY and CDR2 as SAAADI. Trimming at V came to 9 bases and at J to 7 bases, leaving 18 bases not matched to a gene. The CDR3 is CASSSLAARLWEQYF. The CDR3 DNA is TGCGCCAGTTCATCGCTAGCGGCTAGGTTGTGGGAGCAGTACTTC.

This clone was recorded only once. The chain employs TRBV5-1 and TRBJ2-1, with 11 bases aligning to TRBD2. The length of the CDR3 is 15 residues. Trimming took 2 bases from V and 8 from J; bases not matched to a gene: 6. Per the germline V gene, CDR1 is SGHRS and CDR2 is YFSETQ. CDR3 in amino acids: CASSLRLAGIDEQFF. The CDR3 DNA is TGCGCCAGCAGCTTAAGACTAGCGGGGATTGATGAGCAGTTCTTC.

The chain joins TRBV6-5 to TRBJ2-5; D gene ambiguous. Between the trimmed V and J ends, which lost 4 bases and 5 bases, there was a span of 11 bases. CDR3 length: 13 amino acids. Germline V CDR1 and CDR2: MNHEY, SVGAGI. The CDR3 region is CASSSSDAETQYF. The CDR3 region has the DNA TGTGCCAGCAGTTCCTCGGACGCGGAGACCCAGTACTTC.

The CDR3 loop reads CASLGQEIYGYTF. The CDR3 nucleotides are TGTGCCTCGCTAGGACAGGAGATCTATGGCTACACCTTC. V usage is TRBV25-1 and J usage is TRBJ1-2, with 7 bases lining up with TRBD1. V shed 11 bases and J 4 bases; nucleotides not matched to a gene: 10. Germline loops: CDR1 MGHDK, CDR2 SYGVNS. The CDR3 consists of 13 residues.